This is a list of T cell receptor beta chains from one sample in a study of vaccination and CD4 T cells after COVID-19. Antigens for these TCRs are unknown. TCRdb independently ran MiXCR on the PCR reads; one entry per CDR3 protein. The sample contains about 19,000 distinct CDR3 sequences, around 78% of which appear only once. The source was CD4+ T cells from blood, cultured in vitro, collected after SARS-CoV-2 vaccination. The receptor set was obtained from a human donor who received a COVID-19 vaccine. CDR3s include the opening cysteine and the closing phenylalanine or tryptophan. A D gene is named only where the DNA matches it firmly. Only some rows state a clone size, as once, few, many or a class for expanded clones.

clone size	V gene	J gene	D gene	CDR3 protein	CDR3 DNA
-	TRBV7-3	TRBJ2-3	-	CASSLWGPDTQYF	TGTGCCAGCAGCTTATGGGGCCCAGATACGCAGTATTTT
-	TRBV30	TRBJ1-1	-	CAWSKLFNTEAFF	TGTGCCTGGAGTAAATTATTCAACACTGAAGCTTTCTTT
-	TRBV7-9	TRBJ2-3	TRBD2	CASSPWTSGAPDTQYF	TGTGCCAGCAGCCCGTGGACTAGCGGGGCCCCGGATACGCAGTATTTT
-	TRBV20-1	TRBJ2-5	TRBD2	CSAAIAGGFGRETQYF	TGCAGTGCTGCCATAGCGGGGGGATTTGGTCGAGAGACCCAGTACTTC
once	TRBV4-1	TRBJ1-2	-	CASSRQFSGTEVYGYTF	TGCGCCAGCAGCCGCCAATTCTCCGGGACGGAGGTTTATGGCTACACCTTC
few	TRBV30	TRBJ1-6	-	CAWGPNSPLHF	TGTGCCTGGGGTCCTAATTCACCCCTCCACTTT
once	TRBV6-5	TRBJ1-6	-	CASSSWGYSYNSPLHF	TGTGCCAGCAGTTCTTGGGGATACTCCTATAATTCACCCCTCCACTTT
-	TRBV10-1	TRBJ2-3	-	CASSESGGQDTQYF	TGCGCCAGCAGTGAATCGGGGGGCCAAGATACGCAGTATTTT
-	TRBV25-1	TRBJ2-3	-	CASSGTDSITDTQYF	TGTGCCAGCAGTGGGACAGACTCCATCACAGATACGCAGTATTTT
once	TRBV14	TRBJ2-3	-	CASSQRTAIGTQYF	TGTGCCAGCAGCCAACGGACTGCGATCGGTACGCAGTATTTT
-	TRBV20-1	TRBJ2-7	-	CSARDYLSYEQYF	TGCAGTGCTAGAGATTATTTGTCCTACGAGCAGTACTTC
-	TRBV20-1	TRBJ2-1	-	CSARAASSYNEQFF	TGCAGTGCTAGGGCCGCGAGCTCCTACAATGAGCAGTTCTTC
-	TRBV7-2	TRBJ2-3	TRBD2	CASSFLSGDGDTQYF	TGTGCCAGCAGCTTTCTTAGCGGGGATGGGGATACGCAGTATTTT
-	TRBV5-1	TRBJ1-2	TRBD1	CASSSRQGEDYGYTF	TGCGCCAGCAGCTCCCGACAGGGAGAGGACTATGGCTACACCTTC
-	TRBV7-8	TRBJ1-1	-	CASSFTRWTEAFF	TGTGCCAGCAGCTTTACCAGATGGACTGAAGCTTTCTTT
few	TRBV20-1	TRBJ1-1	TRBD1	CSARGQGMGIGTEAFF	TGCAGTGCTAGGGGACAGGGGATGGGGATTGGGACTGAAGCTTTCTTT
-	TRBV7-9	TRBJ1-6	-	CASSLNDNSPLHF	TGTGCCAGCAGCTTAAACGACAATTCACCCCTCCACTTT
-	TRBV6-5	TRBJ1-1	-	CASSYVGVTDGEAFF	TGTGCCAGCAGTTACGTGGGGGTAACCGACGGTGAAGCTTTCTTT
-	TRBV30	TRBJ1-2	TRBD1	CAWSVQSGGRGGYTF	TGTGCCTGGAGTGTGCAATCAGGGGGAAGGGGTGGCTACACCTTC
-	TRBV2	TRBJ2-5	TRBD1	CASKQDTGVETQYF	TGTGCCAGCAAACAAGACACAGGGGTCGAGACCCAGTACTTC
-	TRBV15	TRBJ1-4	-	CATLVGTNEKLFF	TGTGCCACCCTCGTGGGGACCAATGAAAAACTGTTTTTT
-	TRBV6-1	TRBJ1-2	-	CASRFGHTNYGYTF	TGTGCCAGCAGATTCGGACATACTAACTATGGCTACACCTTC
-	TRBV24-1	TRBJ2-2	TRBD2	CATSDPGTSGGVHTGELFF	TGTGCCACCAGTGATCCCGGGACTAGCGGGGGGGTCCACACCGGGGAGCTGTTTTTT
-	TRBV19	TRBJ2-3	TRBD1	CASSVTGDTDTQYF	TGTGCCAGTAGTGTTACAGGGGACACAGATACGCAGTATTTT
-	TRBV25-1	TRBJ1-2	TRBD1	CASSPPGQGALGYTF	TGTGCCAGCAGTCCCCCGGGACAGGGGGCCTTAGGCTACACCTTC
-	TRBV19	TRBJ1-2	TRBD1	CASSSRQGVGGYTF	TGTGCCAGTAGTTCGAGACAGGGGGTGGGCGGCTACACCTTC
-	TRBV11-3	TRBJ2-2	TRBD2	CASSLGRGSTGELFF	TGTGCCAGCAGCTTAGGGCGCGGGAGCACCGGGGAGCTGTTTTTT
-	TRBV5-8	TRBJ2-5	-	CASSFTPGLSSGTQYF	TGTGCCAGCAGCTTCACGCCAGGGCTTTCGTCGGGGACCCAGTACTTC
-	TRBV2	TRBJ1-6	-	CASSDHRLPSYNSPLHF	TGTGCCAGCAGTGATCACAGGTTGCCCTCCTATAATTCACCCCTCCACTTT
-	TRBV10-3	TRBJ1-1	-	CAIRRRGTNTEAFF	TGTGCCATCAGGAGGAGGGGGACGAACACTGAAGCTTTCTTT
once	TRBV6-1	TRBJ1-1	-	CASSEALTGEAFF	TGTGCCAGCAGTGAAGCGCTAACAGGGGAAGCTTTCTTT
-	TRBV6-1	TRBJ2-1	-	CASSGTVLHEQFF	TGTGCCAGCAGTGGGACAGTTTTACATGAGCAGTTCTTC
few	TRBV24-1	TRBJ1-5	-	CATSDVNQPQHF	TGTGCCACCAGTGATGTGAATCAGCCCCAGCATTTT
-	TRBV2	TRBJ1-6	TRBD1	CASSVRGLGNSPLHF	TGTGCCAGCAGTGTCAGGGGGCTTGGCAATTCACCCCTCCACTTT
few	TRBV7-8	TRBJ1-2	-	CASSLLGLGGYTF	TGTGCCAGCAGCTTATTGGGTCTAGGTGGCTACACCTTC
-	TRBV20-1	TRBJ1-4	TRBD1	CSAVDRKDEKLFF	TGCAGTGCTGTGGACAGGAAAGATGAAAAACTGTTTTTT
once	TRBV5-1	TRBJ1-2	TRBD1	CASSPTGTGLRYGYTF	TGCGCCAGCAGCCCAACTGGGACAGGGCTACGCTATGGCTACACCTTC
few	TRBV2	TRBJ2-2	-	CASSATRVKAGELFF	TGTGCCAGCAGCGCGACAAGGGTCAAGGCCGGGGAGCTGTTTTTT
-	TRBV2	TRBJ2-5	TRBD2	CASSPSGGRQETQYF	TGTGCCAGCAGTCCTAGCGGGGGGAGACAAGAGACCCAGTACTTC
-	TRBV19	TRBJ1-6	-	CASTPRGDGSPLHF	TGTGCCAGTACCCCGAGGGGGGACGGATCACCCCTCCACTTT
-	TRBV20-1	TRBJ1-2	TRBD1	CSAPGQGVGGYTF	TGCAGTGCCCCGGGACAGGGGGTGGGAGGCTACACCTTC
-	TRBV21-1	TRBJ1-2	-	CASSKEKGTYGYTF	TGTGCCAGCAGCAAAGAGAAAGGGACCTATGGCTACACCTTC
-	TRBV20-1	TRBJ1-2	TRBD1	CSARVRSQDRGSYGYTF	TGCAGTGCTAGAGTCCGAAGTCAGGACAGGGGGTCTTATGGCTACACCTTC
-	TRBV12-3/TRBV12-4	TRBJ1-2	-	CASSEWGDYGYTF	TGTGCCAGCAGCGAGTGGGGTGACTATGGCTACACCTTC
-	TRBV20-1	TRBJ2-3	-	CSASSSGSTDTQYF	TGCAGTGCTAGTTCTTCTGGATCCACAGATACGCAGTATTTT
-	TRBV14	TRBJ1-3	-	CASSPGGNTIYF	TGTGCCAGCAGCCCTGGGGGAAACACCATATATTTT
-	TRBV20-1	TRBJ1-1	-	CSARDLRRHTEAFF	TGCAGTGCTAGAGATCTTCGCAGGCACACTGAAGCTTTCTTT
-	TRBV10-3	TRBJ1-2	-	CAIRPDLRGYTF	TGTGCCATCCGGCCAGATTTACGGGGCTACACCTTC
-	TRBV6-1	TRBJ2-7	-	CASSETQATYEQYF	TGTGCCAGCAGTGAAACACAGGCTACCTACGAGCAGTACTTC
-	TRBV20-1	TRBJ2-5	TRBD2	CSARAPGGASNYETQYF	TGCAGTGCTAGAGCTCCCGGGGGGGCCTCTAATTACGAGACCCAGTACTTC
-	TRBV27	TRBJ2-3	-	CASSFSPADTQYF	TGTGCCAGCAGTTTTTCTCCCGCAGATACGCAGTATTTT
-	TRBV11-3	TRBJ1-2	TRBD1	CASSPRQGNNGYTF	TGTGCCAGCAGCCCCCGACAGGGTAACAATGGCTACACCTTC
-	TRBV20-1	TRBJ1-5	-	CSARGTNNQPQHF	TGCAGTGCTAGAGGGACCAACAATCAGCCCCAGCATTTT